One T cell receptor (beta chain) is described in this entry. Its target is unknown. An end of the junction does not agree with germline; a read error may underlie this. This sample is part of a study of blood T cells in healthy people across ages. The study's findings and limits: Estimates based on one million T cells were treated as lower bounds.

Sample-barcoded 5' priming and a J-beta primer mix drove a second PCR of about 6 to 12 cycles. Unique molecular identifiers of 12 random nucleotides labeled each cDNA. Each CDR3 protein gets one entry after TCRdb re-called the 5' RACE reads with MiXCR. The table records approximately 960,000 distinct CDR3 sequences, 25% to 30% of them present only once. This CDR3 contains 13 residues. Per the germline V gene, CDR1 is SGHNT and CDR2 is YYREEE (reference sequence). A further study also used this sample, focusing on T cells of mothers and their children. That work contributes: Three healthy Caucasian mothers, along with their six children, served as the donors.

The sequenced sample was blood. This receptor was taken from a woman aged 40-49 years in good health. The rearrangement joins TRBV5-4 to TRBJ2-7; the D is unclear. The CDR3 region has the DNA TGTGCAAGCAGGCTCCAGAGCTCCTACGAGCAGTACTTC. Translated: CASRLQSSYEQYF.